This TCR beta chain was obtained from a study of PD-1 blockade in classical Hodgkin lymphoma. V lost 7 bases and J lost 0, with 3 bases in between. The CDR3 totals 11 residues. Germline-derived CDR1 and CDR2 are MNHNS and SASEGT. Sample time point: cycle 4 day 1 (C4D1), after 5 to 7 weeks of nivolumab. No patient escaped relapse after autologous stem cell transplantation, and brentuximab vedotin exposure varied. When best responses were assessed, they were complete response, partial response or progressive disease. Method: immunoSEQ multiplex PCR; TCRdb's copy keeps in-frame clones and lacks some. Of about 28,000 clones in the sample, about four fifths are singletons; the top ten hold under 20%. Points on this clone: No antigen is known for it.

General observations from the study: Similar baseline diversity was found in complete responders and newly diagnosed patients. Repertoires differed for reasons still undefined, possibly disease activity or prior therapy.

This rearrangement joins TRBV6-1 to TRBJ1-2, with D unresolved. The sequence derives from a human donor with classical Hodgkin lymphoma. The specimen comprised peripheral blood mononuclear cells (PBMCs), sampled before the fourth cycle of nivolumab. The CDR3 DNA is TGTGCCAGCAAAGCTAACTATGGCTACACCTTC. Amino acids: CASKANYGYTF.